One T cell receptor beta chain is described in this entry. V lost 4 bases and J lost 7; bases outside the gene matches: 7. The CDR3 is 14 residues long. Germline V gives CDR1 SEHNR, CDR2 FQNEAQ (reference sequence). The sample originates from a study of blood T cell repertoires in COVID-19. For the study at large: Spain, Italy and the United States supplied samples that represented acute and convalescent COVID-19. In each case, the material was cDNA or gDNA derived from T cells, B-cell-depleted T cells, or PBMCs.

Using immunoSEQ multiplex PCR, the repertoire was profiled, and TCRdb retains in-frame clones only, with some absent. The sample yields 250,000 to 350,000 clones, about nine tenths seen once. The clonotype originates from a woman under 40 with COVID-19, enrolled during active disease. The material sequenced was peripheral blood. V is TRBV7-9 and J is TRBJ2-5; 9 bases line up with TRBD1. DNA of the CDR3: TGTGCCAGCAGCTCCGGGACAGGGTGGGGGACCCAGTACTTC. Translating it yields CASSSGTGWGTQYF.